One sample yielded the 20 T cell receptor beta chains listed below, sequenced in a study of control samples from healthy donors and cancer patients. The table came from immunoSEQ multiplex PCR; TCRdb's copy has only in-frame clones and leaves some out. The sample consists of 150,000 to 200,000 clones, just under 95% of them appearing once. Sequencing input: blood. The receptors were sampled from a woman in her 40s in good health.

This chain uses TRBV7-2 with TRBJ2-7; D perhaps matches TRBD1 (6 bases). The V end was cut by 5 bases, the J end by 2 bases, with 10 bases between. This CDR3 is built from 13 residues. Germline CDR1 and CDR2: SGHTA and FQGNSA. As DNA, the CDR3 is TGTGCCAGCAGCGACCGGGACACCTACGAGCAGTACTTC. Encoded protein: CASSDRDTYEQYF. Filled out from reference TRBV7-2 and TRBJ2-7, the complete variable domain reads GAGVSQSPSNKVTEKGKDVELRCDPISGHTALYWYRQSLGQGLEFLIYFQGNSAPDKSGLPSDRFSAERTGGSVSTLTIQRTQQEDSAVYLCASSDRDTYEQYFGPGTRLTVT.

This chain's CDR3 is CASSLNYGGTGELFF. The DNA for the CDR3 is TGTGCCAGCAGCTTAAATTACGGGGGCACCGGGGAGCTGTTTTTT. The chain joins TRBV7-3 to TRBJ2-2, with D possibly TRBD2 on 6 matching bases. V dropped 1 base and J dropped 4 bases, with 10 bases sitting between them. The CDR3 totals 15 residues. In germline, CDR1 is SGHTA, CDR2 FQGTGA.

V is TRBV29-1 and J is TRBJ2-5, with 9 bases fitting TRBD2. In germline, CDR1 is SQVTM, CDR2 ANQGSEA. The CDR3 covers 14 residues. Unmatched junction bases numbered 4, after V lost 1 base and J lost 4 bases. The CDR3 is CSVEVAGAGETQYF. Written as DNA, the CDR3 is TGCAGCGTTGAAGTAGCGGGAGCTGGAGAGACCCAGTACTTC.

The chain recombines TRBV12-3 or TRBV12-4 with TRBJ1-4; tentative D call: TRBD1 (5 bases). V was cut by 6 bases and J by 4 bases, with 6 bases left in between. There are 12 residues in the CDR3. The CDR3 bases are TGTGCCAGCAGAGGGGATAATGAAAAACTGTTTTTT. It yields the protein CASRGDNEKLFF.

The rearrangement joins TRBV5-4 to TRBJ2-1; D might be TRBD1 or TRBD2, each matching 5 bases. V lost 2 bases, J lost 10 bases, and 7 bases lay in between. CDR1 is SGHNT and CDR2 is YYREEE in the germline V gene (reference sequence). The CDR3 has 11 amino acids. CDR3 bases: TGTGCCAGCAGCTTCGGGACCGAGCAGTTCTTC. Translating it yields CASSFGTEQFF.

The gene calls are TRBV7-9 and TRBJ2-7; the match to TRBD2 covers 10 bases. The CDR3 runs to 17 residues. J was trimmed by 5 bases and V by 2 bases; bases with no gene match: 12. Germline V CDR1 and CDR2: SEHNR, FQNEAQ (reference sequence). CDR3 bases: TGTGCCAGCAGCTTAAGACGACTAGCGGGTCGACACGACGAGCAGTACTTC. This translates into CASSLRRLAGRHDEQYF.

The V call is TRBV11-3, the J call TRBJ2-5; D not resolved. From germline, CDR1 is SGHNT and CDR2 YENEEA. The CDR3 loop spans 15 amino acids. Trimming removed 0 bases at V and 5 bases at J, with 13 bases between. DNA of the CDR3: TGTGCCAGCAGCTTAGATGGTCAGAACTCCGAGACCCAGTACTTC. Its protein is CASSLDGQNSETQYF.

The chain recombines TRBV27 with TRBJ1-1, with D hard to call. V shed 0 bases and J shed 0 bases, with 5 bases lying between them. The CDR3 totals 14 residues. Germline lookup yields CDR1 MNHEY and CDR2 SMNVEV (reference sequence). The CDR3 sequence is CASSLSPVNTEAFF. CDR3 coding DNA: TGTGCCAGCAGTTTATCTCCCGTGAACACTGAAGCTTTCTTT.

CDR3 DNA: TGTGCCAGCAGTTACCAACGGGGGGGCTACACCTTC. Translation: CASSYQRGGYTF. The V and J genes are TRBV6-5 and TRBJ1-2, with D perhaps TRBD1 (5 bases). V was trimmed by 2 bases and J by 8 bases, leaving 9 bases between them. The CDR3 length is 12 residues. Looked up from germline, CDR1 is MNHEY and CDR2 is SVGAGI.

The rearrangement joins TRBV9 to TRBJ1-5; D call uncertain. Germline V gene lookup returns CDR1 SGDLS and CDR2 YYNGEE. Trimming removed 4 bases at V and 0 bases at J, with 11 bases between. The CDR3 sequence is 15 residues long. The CDR3 coding sequence is TGTGCCAGCAGCCCGGACGGAAATAGCAATCAGCCCCAGCATTTT. Its translation: CASSPDGNSNQPQHF.

The chain carries TRBV25-1 and TRBJ1-4; D not certain. This CDR3 is 16 amino acids long. Per the germline V gene, CDR1 is MGHDK and CDR2 is SYGVNS. Trimming pared 1 base from V and 5 bases from J, leaving 14 bases between. The CDR3, as DNA: TGTGCCAGCAGTGAATCATCTGGAGGGCCCAATGAAAAACTGTTTTTT. Its protein product is CASSESSGGPNEKLFF.

This clone has a single count. The chain recombines TRBV7-9 with TRBJ1-5, with D possibly being TRBD1 (6 bases). The germline gives CDR1 SEHNR, CDR2 FQNEAQ (reference sequence). V lost 0 bases and J lost 1, with 10 bases in between. The CDR3 runs 16 residues. CDR3 sequence reads: CASSLAGQTSNQPQHF. In DNA form, the CDR3 reads TGTGCCAGCAGCTTAGCCGGACAGACAAGCAATCAGCCCCAGCATTTT.

This chain links TRBV4-1 with TRBJ1-5, with D unclear. The CDR3 contains 15 residues. V lost 0 bases and J lost 3, with 9 bases in between. Germline lookup yields CDR1 MGHRA and CDR2 YSYEKL. This CDR3 is CASSQDERDNQPQHF. The CDR3 DNA follows: TGCGCCAGCAGCCAAGACGAACGAGACAATCAGCCCCAGCATTTT.

The chain recombines TRBV9 with TRBJ1-1; D uncertain. Between the trimmed V and J ends, which lost 4 bases and 4 bases, there was a span of 11 bases. This CDR3 has 13 residues. Germline assignment: CDR1 SGDLS and CDR2 YYNGEE. This chain's CDR3 is CASSPGWSTEAFF. Here the CDR3 DNA reads TGTGCCAGCAGCCCAGGATGGAGCACTGAAGCTTTCTTT.

V usage is TRBV25-1 and J usage is TRBJ1-2; unclear D gene. The CDR3 sequence is 15 residues long. V dropped 1 base and J dropped 7 bases, with 16 bases sitting between them. The germline CDR1 and CDR2 sequences are MGHDK and SYGVNS. The CDR3 region has the DNA TGTGCCAGCAGTGAATTCGCCGCCCGCGCTGGTGGCTACACCTTC. It encodes CASSEFAARAGGYTF.

The V gene is TRBV30, the J gene TRBJ2-3, with D perhaps matching TRBD1 or TRBD2 (5 bases each). Trimming took 0 bases from V and 0 from J, leaving 10 bases between them. The CDR3 spans 15 residues. Per germline, CDR1 GTSNPN and CDR2 SVGIG (reference sequence). The CDR3 nucleotides are TGTGCCTGGAGTGTATACGGGGCTAGCACAGATACGCAGTATTTT. It encodes CAWSVYGASTDTQYF.

This clone has a single count. The chain carries TRBV4-3 and TRBJ2-1; D may be TRBD2 (6 bases). Germline assignment: CDR1 LGHNA and CDR2 YSLEER. There are 16 residues in the CDR3. V was clipped by 0 bases and J by 7 bases, with 16 bases between them. The CDR3 sequence: CASSQEMGGSGNEQFF. The CDR3 DNA reads as TGCGCCAGCAGCCAAGAGATGGGGGGATCGGGGAATGAGCAGTTCTTC.

V usage is TRBV5-4 and J usage is TRBJ1-6, with 8 bases identical to TRBD1. Germline loops: CDR1 SGHNT, CDR2 YYREEE (reference sequence). V was pared by 4 bases and J by 5 bases, with 5 bases of the junction left unmatched. This CDR3 has 15 amino acids. The CDR3 coding sequence is TGTGCCAGCAGCGGAAGGACAGGGAATAATTCACCCCTCCACTTT. Translating it yields CASSGRTGNNSPLHF.

This chain joins TRBV6-4 and TRBJ1-6; D is unresolved. CDR3 size: 14 residues. V gave up 1 base and J gave up 0 bases, with 1 base separating them. Germline V gene data show CDR1 as MRHNA and CDR2 as SNTAGT. CDR3 DNA: TGTGCCAGCAGTGACTACTCCTATAATTCACCCCTCCACTTT. Encoded protein: CASSDYSYNSPLHF.

The J gene is TRBJ1-3, the V gene TRBV3-1 (or the pseudogene TRBV3-2), with 8 bases aligning to TRBD1. The J segment lost 0 bases and the V segment lost 8 bases, leaving 9 bases of the junction unmatched. The CDR3 is 16 residues long. Germline CDR1 and CDR2: LGHDT and YNNKEL (reference sequence). CDR3 DNA: TGTGCCAGCTACGGGACAGGTACCATCTCTGGAAACACCATATATTTT. This codes for CASYGTGTISGNTIYF.